Below, 26 T cell receptor beta chains from the same sample are listed, as sequenced in a study of blood T cell repertoires in COVID-19. Data came from immunoSEQ multiplex PCR; TCRdb stores just in-frame clones and leaves some out. The table shows approximately 260,000 clones, with 90% to 95% occurring only once. The sequenced material came from PBMCs or T cells enriched from blood (not recorded which). All receptors come from a woman between 18 and 29 years old who had recovered from COVID-19.

This rearrangement joins TRBV9 to TRBJ1-3; D is uncertain. This CDR3 contains 13 residues. V was cut by 4 bases and J by 1 base, with 6 bases left in between. Germline CDR1 and CDR2: SGDLS and YYNGEE. CDR3 nucleotides: TGTGCCAGCAGCCCAGGATCTGGAAACACCATATATTTT. This codes for CASSPGSGNTIYF.

The chain combines TRBV5-1 with TRBJ2-1; the D gene is possibly TRBD2 (5 bases). V was trimmed by 0 bases and J by 10 bases, leaving 5 bases between them. Looked up from germline, CDR1 is SGHRS and CDR2 is YFSETQ. The CDR3 is 11 residues long. Here the CDR3 DNA reads TGCGCCAGCAGCTTGGGAGGGGAGCAGTTCTTC. Amino acids: CASSLGGEQFF.

This clone was seen once. The chain is built from TRBV9 and TRBJ2-2, with TRBD2 identical over 9 bases. V shed 1 base and J 0 bases; nucleotides not matched to a gene: 4. The germline CDR1 and CDR2 sequences are SGDLS and YYNGEE. The CDR3 is made up of 17 amino acids. This chain's CDR3 is CASSVKREDPNTGELFF. The DNA for the CDR3 is TGTGCCAGCAGCGTAAAGCGGGAGGACCCGAACACCGGGGAGCTGTTTTTT.

The chain is built from TRBV7-9 and TRBJ2-3; possibly TRBD2 for D (6 bases). With 6 bases removed from V and 8 bases from J, the gap between germline ends came to 18 bases. CDR3 length: 14 residues. CDR1 is SEHNR and CDR2 is FQNEAQ in the germline V gene (reference sequence). In DNA, the CDR3 is TGTGCCAGCAGGTTGGGGGAGGCCGGTGGTACGCAGTATTTT. It codes for CASRLGEAGGTQYF.

The genes are TRBV5-1 and TRBJ2-1; 9 nucleotides agree with TRBD2. V trimming: 4 bases; J trimming: 5 bases; junction bases outside the gene matches: 16. The CDR3 contains 18 residues. Germline assignment: CDR1 SGHRS and CDR2 YFSETQ. For the CDR3, the DNA is TGCGCCAGCAGCCCCGACTACAGCCTAGCGGGGCTCGACAATGAGCAGTTCTTC. Its translation is CASSPDYSLAGLDNEQFF.

V usage is TRBV11-2 and J usage is TRBJ2-7; a weak D match, TRBD2 (6 bases). Per germline, CDR1 SGHAT and CDR2 FQNNGV. CDR3 size: 15 residues. V was shortened by 2 bases and J by 1 base, with 12 bases between the two germline ends. The CDR3 nucleotides read TGTGCCAGCAGCTTAACGGCTCGGGGGTCCTACGAGCAGTACTTC. Translating gives CASSLTARGSYEQYF.

This clone came up once. This chain links TRBV6-5 with TRBJ1-2, with 8 bases identical to TRBD1. The CDR3 is 13 residues long. J lost 10 bases, V lost 0 bases, and 4 bases had no gene match. CDR1 MNHEY and CDR2 SVGAGI come from the germline V gene. The CDR3 sequence: CASSYSVQGAYTF. CDR3 nucleotides: TGTGCCAGCAGTTACTCGGTTCAGGGGGCCTACACCTTC.

This chain connects TRBV11-3 to TRBJ2-1; weak D call: TRBD1 (6 bases). Trimming left V 5 bases short and J 3 bases short, with 14 bases between. Germline V gives CDR1 SGHNT, CDR2 YENEEA. CDR3 size: 15 residues. Here the CDR3 DNA reads TGTGCCAGCAGCACCGACAGGTCGGTCTACAATGAGCAGTTCTTC. Its translation: CASSTDRSVYNEQFF.

J is TRBJ2-1 and V is TRBV5-1; D is possibly TRBD2 (5 bases). Germline V lookup: CDR1 SGHRS, CDR2 YFSETQ. This CDR3 has 15 residues. Trimming removed 5 bases from V and 2 bases from J, with 14 bases in between. DNA of the CDR3: TGCGCCAGCAGTCTAAGTGGAGGCACCTACAATGAGCAGTTCTTC. Its protein is CASSLSGGTYNEQFF.

This chain connects TRBV11-2 to TRBJ1-1; 8 bases are shared with TRBD1. The junction had 14 bases not matched to a gene; V was cut back by 5 bases and J by 3 bases. The germline V gene has CDR1 SGHAT and CDR2 FQNNGV. The CDR3 runs 17 residues. The chain's CDR3 is CASSPLGQGALDTEAFF. CDR3 bases: TGTGCCAGCAGCCCCCTCGGGCAGGGGGCGCTGGACACTGAAGCTTTCTTT.

The V gene is TRBV7-9, the J gene TRBJ1-2, with 11 bases fitting TRBD1. CDR3 length equals 18 residues. V lost 2 bases to trimming and J lost 5 bases; unmatched junction nucleotides: 13. CDR1 is SEHNR and CDR2 is FQNEAQ in the germline V gene (reference sequence). CDR3 DNA sequence: TGTGCCAGCAGCTTAAGGCCGCGGGACGGACAGGGGGCATATGGCTACACCTTC. Translating it yields CASSLRPRDGQGAYGYTF. The whole variable domain, remainder taken from reference TRBV7-9 and TRBJ1-2, is DTGVSQNPRHKITKRGQNVTFRCDPISEHNRLYWYRQTLGQGPEFLTYFQNEAQLEKSRLLSDRFSAERPKGSFSTLEIQRTEQGDSAMYLCASSLRPRDGQGAYGYTFGSGTRLTVV.

The rearrangement joins TRBV5-1 to TRBJ1-2; 7 bases line up with TRBD1. V lost 2 bases to trimming and J lost 0 bases; unmatched junction nucleotides: 4. Germline assignment: CDR1 SGHRS and CDR2 YFSETQ. The CDR3 is 15 amino acids. This CDR3 reads CASSLTGTANYGYTF. The CDR3 coding sequence is TGCGCCAGCAGCTTAACCGGGACAGCTAACTATGGCTACACCTTC. The variable domain in full, completed from reference TRBV5-1 and TRBJ1-2, reads KAGVTQTPRYLIKTRGQQVTLSCSPISGHRSVSWYQQTPGQGLQFLFEYFSETQRNKGNFPGRFSGRQFSNSRSEMNVSTLELGDSALYLCASSLTGTANYGYTFGSGTRLTVV.

This clone occurred once. V is TRBV15 and J is TRBJ1-4; tentatively, D is TRBD1 (5 bases). The CDR3 has 14 residues. The V gene lost 1 base and the J gene lost 6 bases, with 9 bases spanning the gap. The germline CDR1 and CDR2 sequences are LNHNV and YYDKDF (reference sequence). This chain's CDR3 is CATSRVAGYEKLFF. The DNA of the CDR3 is TGTGCCACCAGCAGAGTGGCAGGGTATGAAAAACTGTTTTTT. Drawing the rest from reference TRBV15 and TRBJ1-4, the complete variable domain is DAMVIQNPRYQVTQFGKPVTLSCSQTLNHNVMYWYQQKSSQAPKLLFHYYDKDFNNEADTPDNFQSRRPNTSFCFLDIRSPGLGDTAMYLCATSRVAGYEKLFFGSGTQLSVL.

This chain uses TRBV5-1 with TRBJ1-2; perhaps TRBD1 as D (6 bases). Trimming took off 3 bases at V and 8 bases at J, with 17 bases between the two ends. The CDR3 covers 14 residues. Germline lookup yields CDR1 SGHRS and CDR2 YFSETQ. The CDR3 DNA follows: TGCGCCAGCAGCTCGGACACAGGGTATGAGGGCTACACCTTC. Residues: CASSSDTGYEGYTF.

The chain links TRBV7-3 to TRBJ2-1; 9 bases fit TRBD2. J gave up 6 bases and V 8 bases, and 5 bases lay outside the gene matches. CDR3 length: 13 amino acids. Germline CDR1 reads SGHTA; CDR2 reads FQGTGA. The CDR3 is CASRSSGSNEQFF. In DNA form, the CDR3 reads TGTGCCAGCCGCAGTAGCGGGAGCAATGAGCAGTTCTTC.

This clone has only a few counts. This sequence joins TRBV15 and TRBJ1-2; the match to TRBD1 covers 7 bases. V was pared by 3 bases and J by 7 bases, with 5 bases of the junction left unmatched. Germline CDR1 reads LNHNV; CDR2 reads YYDKDF (reference sequence). The length of the CDR3 is 13 residues. The DNA of the CDR3 is TGTGCCACCAGCAGCGCAGGGGGTTTTGGCTACACCTTC. It encodes CATSSAGGFGYTF.

The chain is built from TRBV24-1 and TRBJ1-2, with TRBD1 as a possible D gene (6 bases). Germline-derived CDR1 and CDR2 are KGHDR and SFDVKD. This CDR3 is 12 amino acids long. V lost 10 bases and J 4 bases, leaving 12 bases between the germline ends. The DNA for the CDR3 is TGTGCCACGTACCAGGGGTGCTATGGCTACACCTTC. Its translation is CATYQGCYGYTF.

The gene calls are TRBV7-2 and TRBJ1-5; TRBD1 matches 7 bases. The V gene's germline CDR1 is SGHTA and CDR2 FQGNSA. V gave up 4 bases and J gave up 3 bases; unmatched junction bases: 3. The CDR3 spans 14 residues. In DNA form, the CDR3 reads TGTGCCAGCAGCTCGGACAGGAACAATCAGCCCCAGCATTTT. Its protein is CASSSDRNNQPQHF.

The chain joins TRBV29-1 to TRBJ1-1; possible D gene TRBD1, 6 bases. The CDR3 totals 13 residues. The germline V and J ends were trimmed by 4 bases and 2 bases, with 11 bases remaining between them. Germline-derived CDR1 and CDR2 are SQVTM and ANQGSEA. CDR3 residues: CSVGGTLNTEAFF. CDR3 sequence (DNA): TGCAGCGTTGGAGGGACACTTAACACTGAAGCTTTCTTT.

As to this clone: The same CDR3 can be traced to other DNA sequences in this sample. The rearrangement joins TRBV28 to TRBJ1-3, with 7 bases identical to TRBD1. CDR3 length: 15 amino acids. J gave up 0 bases and V 6 bases, and 5 bases lay outside the gene matches. Germline values: CDR1 MDHEN, CDR2 SYDVKM. The DNA for the CDR3 is TGTGCCAGCAGCAGCCCAGGGGGCTCTGGAAACACCATATATTTT. Amino acid sequence: CASSSPGGSGNTIYF.

The chain carries TRBV2 and TRBJ1-5; 9 positions match TRBD1. There are 18 residues in the CDR3. V was pared by 7 bases and J by 0 bases, with 13 bases of the junction left unmatched. CDR1 is SNHLY and CDR2 is FYNNEI in the germline V gene. This CDR3 is CASKGDRDRVPSNQPQHF. The CDR3 DNA reads TGTGCCAGCAAGGGGGACCGGGACAGGGTACCTAGCAATCAGCCCCAGCATTTT.

The chain is built from TRBV7-2 and TRBJ1-2; D perhaps matches TRBD1 (5 bases). The CDR3 totals 14 residues. The V gene lost 5 bases and the J gene lost 3 bases, with 13 bases spanning the gap. CDR1 and CDR2 from the germline V gene are SGHTA and FQGNSA. The CDR3 DNA reads as TGTGCCAGCAGCCCCCAAGGAGGGGACTATGGCTACACCTTC. This sequence encodes CASSPQGGDYGYTF.

The rearrangement joins TRBV28 to TRBJ2-5; TRBD1 agrees at 8 bases. V was pared by 5 bases and J by 4 bases, with 3 bases of the junction left unmatched. The CDR3 contains 13 residues. The germline V gene encodes CDR1 MDHEN and CDR2 SYDVKM. CDR3 sequence (DNA): TGTGCCAGCAGTCGGACAGGGTCAGAGACCCAGTACTTC. Protein: CASSRTGSETQYF.

The chain carries TRBV6-5 and TRBJ1-5; D uncertain. CDR3 length: 12 residues. V shed 8 bases and J shed 1 base, with 6 bases lying between them. CDR1 is MNHEY, CDR2 SVGAGI, per germline. The CDR3 nucleotides are TGTGCCAGCCGGGGAAGCAATCAGCCCCAGCATTTT. Its protein is CASRGSNQPQHF.

In the case of this clone: Additional DNA sequences in this sample encode the identical CDR3. The V gene is TRBV27, the J gene TRBJ1-1; D is uncertain. The CDR3 length is 13 residues. Trimming cost V 9 bases and J 1 base, with 12 bases left between them. Germline CDR1 and CDR2: MNHEY and SMNVEV (reference sequence). CDR3 DNA: TGTGCCAGTTCCCGCGGTGGGAACACTGAAGCTTTCTTT. Encoded protein: CASSRGGNTEAFF.

The chain carries TRBV12-5 and TRBJ2-1; a weak D match, TRBD2 (5 bases). The germline V and J ends were trimmed by 1 base and 8 bases, with 12 bases remaining between them. Germline CDR1 is LGHNT and CDR2 is FRNRAP. The CDR3 contains 14 residues. The CDR3 DNA follows: TGTGCTAGTGGTTTGGAGAGGGTTGAGGATGAGCAGTTCTTC. As protein: CASGLERVEDEQFF.